The sequence of this T cell receptor (beta chain) was determined in a study of blood T cell repertoires in COVID-19. Across the whole study: Samples taken during acute and convalescent COVID-19 were collected in the United States, Italy and Spain. T cells, B-cell-depleted T cells, or PBMCs provided the cDNA or gDNA that served as material.

Authors' data handling: Amplification with reference gene primers provided the estimates of nucleated cell counts. Assay: immunoSEQ multiplex PCR; the TCRdb copy retains only in-frame clones and omits some. V, J and clone size reflect that table, while D and trimming were determined from the DNA. Among a few hundred thousand clones listed, about 89% were seen once. With 3 bases removed from V and 7 bases from J, the gap between germline ends came to 13 bases. This CDR3 has 14 residues. Germline CDR1 reads SGHVS; CDR2 reads FQNEAQ. This rearrangement joins TRBV7-8 to TRBJ1-3; no firm D call. The material sequenced was peripheral blood. This receptor was identified in a man aged 35 to 55 who had recovered from COVID-19. DNA for the CDR3: TGTGCCAGCAGCTTTAGGTGGAGCTCCAACACCATATATTTT. It codes for CASSFRWSSNTIYF.